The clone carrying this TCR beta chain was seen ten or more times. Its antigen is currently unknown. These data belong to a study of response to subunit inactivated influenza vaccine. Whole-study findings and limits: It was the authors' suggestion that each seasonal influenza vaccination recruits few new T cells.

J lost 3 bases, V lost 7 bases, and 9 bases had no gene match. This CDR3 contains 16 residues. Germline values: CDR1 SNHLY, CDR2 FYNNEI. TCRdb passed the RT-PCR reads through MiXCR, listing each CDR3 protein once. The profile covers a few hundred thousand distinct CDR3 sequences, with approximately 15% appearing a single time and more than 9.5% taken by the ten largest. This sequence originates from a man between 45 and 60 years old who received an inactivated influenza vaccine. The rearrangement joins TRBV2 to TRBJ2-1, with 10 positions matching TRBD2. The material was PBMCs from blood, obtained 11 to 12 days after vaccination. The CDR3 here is CASKGLAIRIYNEQFF. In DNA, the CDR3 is TGTGCCAGCAAGGGACTAGCGATCCGAATCTACAATGAGCAGTTCTTC.